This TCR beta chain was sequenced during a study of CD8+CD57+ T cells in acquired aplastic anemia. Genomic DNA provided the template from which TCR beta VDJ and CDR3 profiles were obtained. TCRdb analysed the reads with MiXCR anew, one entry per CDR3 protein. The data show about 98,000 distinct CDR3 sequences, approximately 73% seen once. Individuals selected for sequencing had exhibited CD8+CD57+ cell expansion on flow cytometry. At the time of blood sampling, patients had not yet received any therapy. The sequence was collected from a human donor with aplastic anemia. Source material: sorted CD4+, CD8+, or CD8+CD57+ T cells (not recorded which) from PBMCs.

CDR3 sequence reads: CSVQDRGTEAFF. CDR3 coding DNA: TGCAGCGTCCAGGACAGGGGGACTGAAGCTTTCTTT. The chain recombines TRBV29-1 with TRBJ1-1; TRBD1 aligns across 10 bases. Germline CDR1 SQVTM, CDR2 ANQGSEA. This CDR3 region has 12 residues. V was clipped by 6 bases and J by 5 bases; unmatched bases: 3.